A single sample gave rise to the 8 T cell receptor beta chains below, sequenced in a study of blood T cell repertoires in COVID-19. Assay: immunoSEQ multiplex PCR; the TCRdb copy retains only in-frame clones and omits some. The sample lists about 45,000 clones; 60% to 80% were seen once. The material sequenced was peripheral blood. These receptors were taken from a woman in her seventies with acute or convalescent COVID-19.

This clone was seen only a few times. The chain joins TRBV7-2 to TRBJ2-3; TRBD2 agrees at 10 bases. This CDR3 is built from 15 residues. The J segment lost 6 bases and the V segment lost 5 bases, leaving 8 bases of the junction unmatched. Germline CDR1 reads SGHTA; CDR2 reads FQGNSA. The CDR3 bases are TGTGCCAGCAGCCCCCCAGCGGGGGGGCCGGATACGCAGTATTTT. This translates into CASSPPAGGPDTQYF. The full variable domain, with the rest looked up from reference TRBV7-2 and TRBJ2-3, is GAGVSQSPSNKVTEKGKDVELRCDPISGHTALYWYRQSLGQGLEFLIYFQGNSAPDKSGLPSDRFSAERTGGSVSTLTIQRTQQEDSAVYLCASSPPAGGPDTQYFGPGTRLTVL.

The rearrangement uses TRBV18 and TRBJ1-4; D gene ambiguous. The CDR3 contains 14 residues. V lost 3 bases, J lost 8 bases, and 13 bases lay in between. Germline assignment: CDR1 KGHSH and CDR2 LQKENI. The CDR3 protein is CASSPERSGEKLFF. The CDR3 DNA reads TGTGCCAGCTCACCCGAGCGGTCGGGCGAAAAACTGTTTTTT.

V usage is TRBV5-1 and J usage is TRBJ1-2, with D unresolved. Germline CDR1 SGHRS, CDR2 YFSETQ. Trimming took 2 bases from V and 6 from J, leaving 11 bases between them. The CDR3 runs 13 residues. The CDR3 sequence: CASSFRSLNGYTF. The DNA for the CDR3 is TGCGCCAGCAGCTTCAGGTCTCTAAATGGCTACACCTTC.

This sequence joins TRBV5-1 and TRBJ2-5; 7 bases agree with TRBD2. Germline V gene lookup returns CDR1 SGHRS and CDR2 YFSETQ. The CDR3 contains 13 residues. J lost 5 bases, V lost 5 bases, and 6 bases had no gene match. This CDR3 is CASRGGRGETQYF. The CDR3 nucleotides are TGCGCCAGCAGGGGCGGGAGAGGGGAGACCCAGTACTTC.

The chain couples TRBV19 to TRBJ1-1; TRBD1 aligns across 7 bases. This CDR3 region has 14 residues. The germline gives CDR1 LNHDA, CDR2 SQIVND (reference sequence). V was pared by 2 bases and J by 8 bases, with 8 bases of the junction left unmatched. The CDR3, as DNA: TGTGCCAGTAGTATACGGTTGCAGGGGGGCGAAGCTTTCTTT. Its translation: CASSIRLQGGEAFF.

The genes are TRBV6-5 and TRBJ1-3, with unresolved D. Trimming removed 7 bases from V and 4 bases from J, with 8 bases in between. Germline-derived CDR1 and CDR2 are MNHEY and SVGAGI. CDR3 size: 12 residues. CDR3 sequence (DNA): TGTGCCAGCATCTCCCCGGGAAACACCATATATTTT. The encoded protein is CASISPGNTIYF.

V gene TRBV11-2 combines with J gene TRBJ1-1; 8 nucleotides agree with TRBD1. V lost 4 bases, J lost 5 bases, and 9 bases stayed unmatched. Germline V CDR1 and CDR2: SGHAT, FQNNGV. The CDR3 is 15 amino acids. In DNA form, the CDR3 reads TGTGCCAGCAGCTCCACAGGGGGAGTAGGGACTGAAGCTTTCTTT. It is translated as CASSSTGGVGTEAFF.

V and J are TRBV3-1 (or the pseudogene TRBV3-2) and TRBJ2-7; 9 bases match TRBD1. Germline trimming cut 5 bases from V and 7 bases from J; bases unmatched to any gene: 9. CDR3 length equals 14 residues. The V gene's germline CDR1 is LGHDT and CDR2 YNNKEL (reference sequence). The CDR3 here is CASSRGQGYVEQYF. As DNA, the CDR3 is TGTGCCAGCAGCAGGGGACAGGGATACGTAGAGCAGTACTTC.